The 7 T cell receptor beta chains reported below all come from one sample, sequenced in a study of blood T cells in healthy people across ages. Alongside a J-beta primer mix, a sample-barcoded 5' primer served in a second PCR lasting about 7 to 12 cycles. TCRdb re-analysed the 5' RACE reads in MiXCR, keeping a single row per CDR3 protein. The sample shows 1.5 million to 1.8 million distinct CDR3 sequences, 35% to 45% of them seen only once. The specimen was blood. Source of these receptors: a young woman in good health.

This clonotype occurred many times. V and J are TRBV5-1 and TRBJ1-6, with D unresolved. V was trimmed by 0 bases and J by 4 bases, leaving 11 bases between them. This CDR3 comprises 16 residues. Germline-derived CDR1 and CDR2 are SGHRS and YFSETQ. The CDR3 region is CASSLDGPAYNSPLHF. The CDR3 bases are TGCGCCAGCAGCTTGGATGGCCCAGCTTATAATTCACCCCTCCACTTT.

The V gene is TRBV6-1, the J gene TRBJ1-5; D not resolved. This CDR3 is built from 11 residues. Germline assignment: CDR1 MNHNS and CDR2 SASEGT. Trimming left V 3 bases short and J 9 bases short, with 6 bases between. CDR3 DNA: TGTGCCAGCAGTGAGGGAACGCCCCAGCATTTT. Protein sequence: CASSEGTPQHF.

As to this clonotype: A read error may produce the germline difference seen at one junction end. The chain has TRBV7-9 and TRBJ2-5; D unresolved. Germline-derived CDR1 and CDR2 are SEHNR and FQNEAQ (reference sequence). This CDR3 is 14 amino acids long. The CDR3: CASSQSSVQETQYF. CDR3 coding DNA: TGCGCCAGCAGCCAGTCGAGCGTCCAAGAGACCCAGTACTTC.

Worth noting for this clonotype: A read error may account for a junction end that differs from germline. V usage is TRBV7-9 and J usage is TRBJ1-2; D gene uncertain. Per the germline V gene, CDR1 is SEHNR and CDR2 is FQNEAQ (reference sequence). The CDR3 extends over 14 amino acids. This CDR3 is CASSLERQNSGYTF. CDR3 nucleotide sequence: TGTGCCAGCAGCTTAGAAAGGCAGAACTCTGGCTACACCTTC.

The CDR3 nucleotides are TGTGCCAGCAGGGCGGGAAGTAGCACAGATACGCAGTATTTT. Translated, it gives CASRAGSSTDTQYF. V usage is TRBV9 and J usage is TRBJ2-3; a possible D gene is TRBD2 (6 bases). CDR3 length: 14 amino acids. Deletions cut 5 bases from V and 0 bases from J, with 10 bases between. Germline V CDR1 and CDR2: SGDLS, YYNGEE.

This clonotype was detected a few times. The genes are TRBV7-9 and TRBJ2-3; no clear D. Germline V gene sequence: CDR1 SEHNR, CDR2 FQNEAQ (reference sequence). CDR3 length: 13 residues. The CDR3 DNA reads as TGTGTCCGGACCACATTGAGCACAGATACGCAGTATTTT. It is translated as CVRTTLSTDTQYF.

This clonotype has more than one count but fewer than ten. The J gene is TRBJ1-2, the V gene TRBV11-2; 7 nucleotides match TRBD1. CDR3 length: 15 residues. Germline loops: CDR1 SGHAT, CDR2 FQNNGV. V gave up 5 bases and J gave up 11 bases; unmatched junction bases: 17. The CDR3 sequence: CASSERQGISSRYTF. In DNA form, the CDR3 reads TGTGCCAGCAGCGAGAGACAGGGAATCTCTTCGAGGTACACCTTC.